The entry below gives a single T cell receptor (beta chain) sequence along with its context. The sample originates from a study of blood T cell repertoires in COVID-19. Original handling: For nucleated cells, counts were estimated from reference gene primer amplification. TCRdb keeps only in-frame clones here, not all; method: immunoSEQ multiplex PCR. The V and J calls and the clone size are those of that table, but D and trimming were determined from the DNA. The table shows 95,000 to 150,000 clones, with 70% to 85% occurring only once. Germline loops: CDR1 SGHRS, CDR2 YFSETQ. V was cut by 1 base and J by 4 bases, with 9 bases left in between. The CDR3 loop spans 15 amino acids.

Sequencing was done on a sample of peripheral blood. The TCR sequence derives from a woman aged 70-85 years with acute or convalescent COVID-19. The chain couples TRBV5-1 to TRBJ1-6, with D maybe TRBD1 (6 bases). CDR3 region: CASSLPQGYNSPLHF. DNA of the CDR3: TGCGCCAGCAGCTTGCCACAGGGATATAATTCACCCCTCCACTTT.